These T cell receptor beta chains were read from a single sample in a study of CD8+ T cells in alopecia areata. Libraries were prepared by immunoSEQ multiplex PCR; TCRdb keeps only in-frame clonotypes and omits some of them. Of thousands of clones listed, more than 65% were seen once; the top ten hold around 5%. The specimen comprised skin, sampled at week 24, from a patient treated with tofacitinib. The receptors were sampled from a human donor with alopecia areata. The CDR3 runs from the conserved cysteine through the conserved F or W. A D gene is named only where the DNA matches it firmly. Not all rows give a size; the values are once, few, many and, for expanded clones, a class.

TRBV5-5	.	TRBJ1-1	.	TGTGCCAGCAGCTTGGCGCACGGCACTGAAGCTTTCTTT	CASSLAHGTEAFF
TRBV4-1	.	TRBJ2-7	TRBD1	TGCGCCAGCAGCCAAGAGAACGCAGGGGGCTACGAGCAGTACTTC	CASSQENAGGYEQYF
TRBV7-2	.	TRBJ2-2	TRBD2	TGTGCCAGCAGCCCCCGGGACTACACGAACACCGGGGAGCTGTTTTTT	CASSPRDYTNTGELFF
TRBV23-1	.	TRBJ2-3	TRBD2	TGCGCCAGCAGTCAACTTATTCCGGGACTAGCGGGGGGGCCTAGCACAGATACGCAGTATTTT	CASSQLIPGLAGGPSTDTQYF
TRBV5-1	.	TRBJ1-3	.	TGCGCCAGCAGCTTGGAAGGGGTAAAAGGAGACACCATATATTTT	CASSLEGVKGDTIYF
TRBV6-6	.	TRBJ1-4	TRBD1	TGTGCCAGCAGTCCCAGGGGGAAGAACGAAAAACTGTTTTTT	CASSPRGKNEKLFF
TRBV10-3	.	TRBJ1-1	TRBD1	TGTGCCATCAGTGAGACGACAGGGGGCGCGGGGACTGAAGCTTTCTTT	CAISETTGGAGTEAFF
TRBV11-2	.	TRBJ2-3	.	TGTGCCAGCAGCTTAAAGCTGGATCCTAGCACAGATACGCAGTATTTT	CASSLKLDPSTDTQYF
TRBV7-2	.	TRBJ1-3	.	TGTGCCAGCAGCTTCATGACAGGAGGTTCTGGAAACACCATATATTTT	CASSFMTGGSGNTIYF
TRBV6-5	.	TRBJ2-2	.	TGTGCCAGCACCAACCGGGCAGAGAACACCGGGGAGCTGTTTTTT	CASTNRAENTGELFF
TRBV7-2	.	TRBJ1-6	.	TGTGCCAGCAGCTTAAGTTTCCCCGGGAATTCACCCCTCCACTTT	CASSLSFPGNSPLHF
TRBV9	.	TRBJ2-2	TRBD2	TGTGCCAGCAGCGTCTTTCCCACTAGCGGTGGGGCCGGGGAGCTGTTTTTT	CASSVFPTSGGAGELFF
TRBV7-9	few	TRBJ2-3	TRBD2	TGTGCCAGCAGCTTAGCGGAAGGACTAGCGGGGGGCTATACGCAGTATTTT	CASSLAEGLAGGYTQYF
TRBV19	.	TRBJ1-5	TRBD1	TGTGCCAGTAGTTTAACCTTCGGACAGGGGGCCGTCCCGACCTTGGTTCAGCCCCAGCATTTT	CASSLTFGQGAVPTLVQPQHF
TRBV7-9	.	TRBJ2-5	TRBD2	TGTGCCAGCAGCCACCCCCCGGCGGGGGTACAAGAGACCCAGTACTTC	CASSHPPAGVQETQYF
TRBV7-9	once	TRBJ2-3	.	TGTGCCAGCAGCTCCGGTTGGGGGCCCCTGGCAGATACGCAGTATTTT	CASSSGWGPLADTQYF
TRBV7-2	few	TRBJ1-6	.	TGTGCCAGCAGCTTACAAGGACACCCGGGGGGTTCACCCCTCCACTTT	CASSLQGHPGGSPLHF
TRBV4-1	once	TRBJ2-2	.	TGCGCCAGCAGCCAAGGACCGGGAGACACCGGGGAGCTGTTTTTT	CASSQGPGDTGELFF
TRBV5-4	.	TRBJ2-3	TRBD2	TGTGCCAGCAGCTTGTCAGCGGGGGCCGGGACAGATACGCAGTATTTT	CASSLSAGAGTDTQYF
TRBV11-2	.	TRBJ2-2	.	TGTGCCAGCAGCTTATGGACAGAGAACACCGGGGAGCTGTTTTTT	CASSLWTENTGELFF
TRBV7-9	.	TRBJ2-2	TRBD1	TGTGCCAGCAGCCCCCAACAGGGGGCAACCGGGGAGCTGTTTTTT	CASSPQQGATGELFF
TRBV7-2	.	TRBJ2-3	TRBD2	TGTGCCAGCAGCTTAGAAGGGATTAGCGGGGGGGCTAATACGCAGTATTTT	CASSLEGISGGANTQYF
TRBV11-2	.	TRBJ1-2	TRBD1	TGTGCCAGCAGCACAGGGGGAACAAGCAGAAAGATCTATGGCTACACCTTC	CASSTGGTSRKIYGYTF
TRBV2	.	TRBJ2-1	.	TGTGCCAGCAGTGAAGTGTCAGTTGGGGATGAGCAGTTCTTC	CASSEVSVGDEQFF
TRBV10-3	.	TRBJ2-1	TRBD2	TGTGCCATCAGTGAGCGACGGACTAGCGGGGGCGTATACAATGAGCAGTTCTTC	CAISERRTSGGVYNEQFF
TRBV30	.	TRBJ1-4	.	TGTGCCTGGAGTTCCAAACTCTCCCGAGGCGAAAAACTGTTTTTT	CAWSSKLSRGEKLFF
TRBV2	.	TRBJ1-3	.	TGTGCCTGTCCCGAGAGGAAATCTGGAAACACCATATATTTT	CACPERKSGNTIYF
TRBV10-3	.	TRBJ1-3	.	TGTGCCATCAGTGAGCCGGGACAAACTGGAAACACCATATATTTT	CAISEPGQTGNTIYF
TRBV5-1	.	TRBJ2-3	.	TGCGCCAGCAGCTTGTCAGCGACCGGCACAGATACGCAGTATTTT	CASSLSATGTDTQYF
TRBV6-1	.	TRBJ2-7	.	TGTGCCTGCGGGGCCCCCTCTTCCTACGAGCAGTACTTC	CACGAPSSYEQYF
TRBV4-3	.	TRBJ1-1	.	TGCGCCAGCAGCCAAGGGATGATGGATGGGGACACTGAAGCTTTCTTT	CASSQGMMDGDTEAFF
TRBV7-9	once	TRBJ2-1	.	TGTGCCAGCAGCGGACTACCGGAATCCTACAATGAGCAGTTCTTC	CASSGLPESYNEQFF
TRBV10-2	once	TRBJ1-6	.	TGCGCCAGCGACAGGAGCAGAAATTCACCCCTCCACTTT	CASDRSRNSPLHF
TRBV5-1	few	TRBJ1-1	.	TGCGCCAGCAGCTTGAGTTCAGGCCCTAACACTGAAGCTTTCTTT	CASSLSSGPNTEAFF
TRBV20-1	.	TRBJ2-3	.	TGCAGTGCCAGAATAGGGGATACGCAGTATTTT	CSARIGDTQYF
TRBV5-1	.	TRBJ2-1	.	TGCGCCAGCAGCTTTAGACTGGGGAATGAGCAGTTCTTC	CASSFRLGNEQFF
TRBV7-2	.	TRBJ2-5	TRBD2	TGTGCCAGCAGCTTAAGCGGGGGGGTCCAAGAGACCCAGTACTTC	CASSLSGGVQETQYF
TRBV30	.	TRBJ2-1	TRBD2	TGTGCCTGGAGTGTAGGTCTAGCGGGGCACAATGAGCAGTTCTTC	CAWSVGLAGHNEQFF
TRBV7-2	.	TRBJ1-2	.	TGTGCCAGCAGCCCCGGTATGGGAACAGGCTATGGCTACACCTTC	CASSPGMGTGYGYTF
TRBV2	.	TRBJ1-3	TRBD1	TGTGCCAGCAGAACAGGGGTATTCTCTGGAAACACCATATATTTT	CASRTGVFSGNTIYF
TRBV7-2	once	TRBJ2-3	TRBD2	TGTGCCAGCAGCTGGGGGACTAGCGGGGCCGATACGCAGTATTTT	CASSWGTSGADTQYF
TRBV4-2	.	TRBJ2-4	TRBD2	TGTGCCAGCAGCGCCCGGGGGGTTCTTAAAAACATTCAGTACTTC	CASSARGVLKNIQYF
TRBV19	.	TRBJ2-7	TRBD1	TGTGCCAGTAGTATTTTGGACAGGCAATACGAGCAGTACTTC	CASSILDRQYEQYF
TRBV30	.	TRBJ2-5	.	TGTGCCTGGAGTACAGGGTTTGAGACCCAGTACTTC	CAWSTGFETQYF
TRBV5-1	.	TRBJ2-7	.	TGCGCCAGCAGCTCGGAGGGCGGAGTGAGCTCCTACGAGCAGTACTTC	CASSSEGGVSSYEQYF
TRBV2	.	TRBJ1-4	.	TGTGCCAGCAGGGACTACGGGCAGATAAATGAAAAACTGTTTTTT	CASRDYGQINEKLFF
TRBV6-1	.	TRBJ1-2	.	TGTGCCAGCAGTGAAGAGTCGTACTATAGTATCTATGGCTACACCTTC	CASSEESYYSIYGYTF
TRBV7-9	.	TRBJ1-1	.	TGTGCCAGCAGCGATTACGAGAACACTGAAGCTTTCTTT	CASSDYENTEAFF